One sample yielded the 25 T cell receptor beta chains listed below, sequenced in a study of blood T cell repertoires in COVID-19. Some clones are missing from TCRdb's copy, which holds only in-frame ones; the method was immunoSEQ multiplex PCR. The table includes 85,000 to 130,000 clones, about two thirds detected once. The material sequenced was peripheral blood. These receptors all come from a human donor with acute or convalescent COVID-19. The donor label of this sample is uncertain.

The chain carries TRBV27 and TRBJ1-2; TRBD1 is a possible D gene (6 bases). The V and J ends lost 0 bases and 5 bases respectively, with 10 bases between them. Germline V lookup: CDR1 MNHEY, CDR2 SMNVEV (reference sequence). The CDR3 runs 14 residues. The CDR3 region has the DNA TGTGCCAGCAGTTTATCCTACAGGGTGTATGGCTACACCTTC. It is translated as CASSLSYRVYGYTF.

This clone has only a few counts. This chain links TRBV2 with TRBJ2-7; D may be TRBD2 (6 bases). Germline V CDR1 and CDR2: SNHLY, FYNNEI. This CDR3 is 16 amino acids long. Trimming pared 0 bases from V and 7 bases from J, leaving 19 bases between. This CDR3 reads CASSEALSGGTWEQYV. The DNA of the CDR3 is TGTGCCAGCAGTGAAGCGCTATCTGGCGGGACCTGGGAGCAGTACGTC.

This chain connects TRBV5-1 to TRBJ2-3; possible D gene TRBD2, 6 bases. Germline loops: CDR1 SGHRS, CDR2 YFSETQ. The CDR3 sequence is 14 residues long. Trimming left V 4 bases short and J 6 bases short, with 15 bases between. The DNA of the CDR3 is TGCGCCAGCAGCCCCGGGACTTCGGGGGATACGCAGTATTTT. As protein: CASSPGTSGDTQYF. The whole variable domain, remainder taken from reference TRBV5-1 and TRBJ2-3, is KAGVTQTPRYLIKTRGQQVTLSCSPISGHRSVSWYQQTPGQGLQFLFEYFSETQRNKGNFPGRFSGRQFSNSRSEMNVSTLELGDSALYLCASSPGTSGDTQYFGPGTRLTVL.

V usage is TRBV3-1 (or the pseudogene TRBV3-2) and J usage is TRBJ1-1, with 7 positions matching TRBD1. The CDR3 runs to 15 residues. J was trimmed by 8 bases and V by 4 bases; bases with no gene match: 13. In germline, CDR1 is LGHDT, CDR2 YNNKEL (reference sequence). The DNA of the CDR3 is TGTGCCAGCAGCCCCCGACAGGGCGGCCTCAAGGAAGCTTTCTTT. Translating gives CASSPRQGGLKEAFF.

The genes are TRBV3-1 (or the pseudogene TRBV3-2) and TRBJ2-5, with unresolved D. The CDR3 runs 15 residues. V was cut by 1 base and J by 2 bases, with 11 bases left in between. CDR1 and CDR2 from the germline V gene are LGHDT and YNNKEL (reference sequence). The CDR3 DNA sequence: TGTGCCAGCAGCCAAGGTGGTCGGAGACAAGAGACCCAGTACTTC. It translates to CASSQGGRRQETQYF.

V gene TRBV30 combines with J gene TRBJ1-1; TRBD1 aligns across 8 bases. With V trimmed by 4 bases and J by 1 base, 8 bases remained unmatched. Germline V gene lookup returns CDR1 GTSNPN and CDR2 SVGIG (reference sequence). The CDR3 has 15 amino acids. Here the CDR3 DNA reads TGTGCCTGGATCACCGCGGGACAGGCGAACACTGAAGCTTTCTTT. Translating it yields CAWITAGQANTEAFF. The variable domain in full, with the rest retrieved from reference TRBV30 and TRBJ1-1, is SQTIHQWPATLVQPVGSPLSLECTVEGTSNPNLYWYRQAAGRGLQLLFYSVGIGQISSEVPQNLSASRPQDRQFILSSKKLLLSDSGFYLCAWITAGQANTEAFFGQGTRLTVV.

This clone was counted many times. The chain joins TRBV30 to TRBJ1-6; a weak D match, TRBD1 (5 bases). This CDR3 comprises 13 residues. CDR1 is GTSNPN and CDR2 is SVGIG in the germline V gene (reference sequence). Trimming removed 1 base from V and 10 bases from J, with 11 bases in between. The CDR3 DNA reads TGTGCCTGGAGTGGGGGGGGAGGGTCACCCCTCCACTTT. Its protein is CAWSGGGGSPLHF.

The chain uses TRBV12-3 or TRBV12-4 and TRBJ1-2, with 7 bases identical to TRBD1. The CDR3 length is 13 residues. V was clipped by 6 bases and J by 8 bases; unmatched bases: 9. The CDR3 spells CASSPRQGDGYTF. In nucleotides, the CDR3 is TGTGCCAGCAGCCCAAGACAGGGTGACGGCTACACCTTC.

The rearrangement links TRBV19 to TRBJ1-5; 8 nucleotides align to TRBD1. Germline V gives CDR1 LNHDA, CDR2 SQIVND (reference sequence). The CDR3 totals 13 residues. Trimming cost V 6 bases and J 7 bases; bases outside gene matches: 5. CDR3 nucleotides: TGTGCCAGTAGCGACAGGGGCGGCCAGCCCCAGCATTTT. Translated, it gives CASSDRGGQPQHF.

DNA for the CDR3: TGTGCCAGTAGTATAACCAGGGCCTACGAGCAGTACTTC. Translated: CASSITRAYEQYF. This chain joins TRBV19 and TRBJ2-7; TRBD1 is a possible D gene (5 bases). The CDR3 sequence is 13 residues long. Germline CDR1 is LNHDA and CDR2 is SQIVND (reference sequence). V was trimmed by 2 bases and J by 2 bases, leaving 7 bases between them.

This chain connects TRBV11-2 to TRBJ2-6, with TRBD1 matching over 9 bases. Germline lookup yields CDR1 SGHAT and CDR2 FQNNGV. CDR3 length: 18 amino acids. Trimming cost V 0 bases and J 3 bases; bases outside gene matches: 6. CDR3: CASSLDLGQGSGANVLTF. The CDR3 nucleotides are TGTGCCAGCAGCTTAGATCTGGGACAGGGTAGTGGGGCCAACGTCCTGACTTTC.

The chain has TRBV19 and TRBJ2-1; TRBD2 might be the D (5 bases). Germline-derived CDR1 and CDR2 are LNHDA and SQIVND (reference sequence). This CDR3 comprises 16 residues. The V end was cut by 4 bases, the J end by 4 bases, with 17 bases between. The CDR3 is CASSNKTTRAYNEQFF. CDR3 DNA: TGTGCCAGTAGTAACAAGACTACAAGGGCTTACAATGAGCAGTTCTTC.

This clone was seen a few times. In DNA, the CDR3 is TGTGCCGGCCGGACAGGGGGCACAGATACGCAGTATTTT. Translating it yields CAGRTGGTDTQYF. V gene TRBV6-5 combines with J gene TRBJ2-3; 9 bases are a match to TRBD1. The V segment lost 11 bases and the J segment 1 base; nucleotides outside the gene matches: 4. From germline, CDR1 is MNHEY and CDR2 SVGAGI. This CDR3 is 13 amino acids long.

V gene TRBV10-1 combines with J gene TRBJ1-5, with 7 bases lining up with TRBD1. V shed 5 bases and J 4 bases; nucleotides not matched to a gene: 5. Germline V CDR1 and CDR2: WNHNN, SYGVQD (reference sequence). CDR3 size: 14 residues. CDR3 sequence (DNA): TGCGCCAGCAGTAGGGGGCTCCAAAATCAGCCCCAGCATTTT. Translating it yields CASSRGLQNQPQHF.

This chain joins TRBV6-5 and TRBJ1-2; maybe TRBD1 (6 bases). V was pared by 5 bases and J by 8 bases, with 15 bases between. This CDR3 region has 13 residues. Germline V lookup: CDR1 MNHEY, CDR2 SVGAGI. In DNA form, the CDR3 reads TGTGCCAGCAGTCGCTACAGGGAGAGAGGCTACACCTTC. Its translation is CASSRYRERGYTF.

V usage is TRBV6-1 and J usage is TRBJ2-7; 7 positions match TRBD1. The CDR3 extends over 15 amino acids. Germline V gives CDR1 MNHNS, CDR2 SASEGT. With 2 bases clipped from V and 3 bases from J, the junction kept 7 bases outside the gene matches. CDR3: CASSETGTAYYEQYF. CDR3 nucleotides: TGTGCCAGCAGTGAAACCGGGACAGCATACTACGAGCAGTACTTC.

The chain combines TRBV20-1 with TRBJ1-3, with TRBD1 as a possible D gene (6 bases). CDR1 DFQATT and CDR2 SNEGSKA come from the germline V gene (reference sequence). V was cut by 5 bases and J by 6 bases, with 8 bases left in between. The CDR3 has 11 residues. For the CDR3, the DNA is TGCAGTGCTTCAGGGGAAAACACCATATATTTT. It encodes CSASGENTIYF.

This clone has just a few counts. The chain combines TRBV2 with TRBJ2-3, with a weak D call TRBD2 (6 bases). Trimming took off 6 bases at V and 5 bases at J, with 15 bases between the two ends. The CDR3 has 14 residues. Germline lookup yields CDR1 SNHLY and CDR2 FYNNEI. The CDR3 protein is CASRPTWRGDTQYF. The CDR3 DNA reads TGTGCCAGCAGGCCTACGTGGCGGGGAGATACGCAGTATTTT.

V and J are TRBV27 and TRBJ1-1; 8 bases match TRBD1. V shed 2 bases, J shed 3 bases, and the junction held 14 bases outside the gene matches. Per germline, CDR1 MNHEY and CDR2 SMNVEV (reference sequence). The length of the CDR3 is 18 residues. CDR3 in DNA: TGTGCCAGCAGTTTAGCCCCCCCGCCAGGGGGCCGGGACACTGAAGCTTTCTTT. Residues: CASSLAPPPGGRDTEAFF.

The chain employs TRBV14 and TRBJ2-3; TRBD2 aligns across 7 bases. In germline, CDR1 is SGHDN, CDR2 FVKESK. With 0 bases clipped from V and 5 bases from J, the junction kept 5 bases outside the gene matches. This CDR3 comprises 15 residues. This CDR3 reads CASSQDRVAGDTQYF. The CDR3 DNA follows: TGTGCCAGCAGCCAAGATAGGGTAGCGGGAGATACGCAGTATTTT.

This chain joins TRBV2 and TRBJ1-1; no clear D. The V end lost 2 bases, the J end lost 10 bases, and 11 bases lay between the germline ends. Germline CDR1 SNHLY, CDR2 FYNNEI. This CDR3 has 12 residues. The CDR3 loop reads CASSESGRGAFF. The CDR3 DNA is TGTGCCAGCAGTGAAAGCGGTCGAGGAGCTTTCTTT.

The rearrangement joins TRBV7-6 to TRBJ2-1, with 8 bases matching TRBD2. V trimming: 4 bases; J trimming: 6 bases; junction bases outside the gene matches: 17. Germline assignment: CDR1 SGHVS and CDR2 FNYEAQ. This CDR3 region has 18 residues. CDR3 bases: TGTGCCAGCAGCTCTGGATCCCTAGTCGGGGGGGGCCTCAATGAGCAGTTCTTC. Its protein product is CASSSGSLVGGGLNEQFF. The entire variable domain, with the rest obtained from reference TRBV7-6 and TRBJ2-1, is as follows: GAGVSQSPRYKVTKRGQDVALRCDPISGHVSLYWYRQALGQGPEFLTYFNYEAQQDKSGLPNDRFSAERPEGSISTLTIQRTEQRDSAMYRCASSSGSLVGGGLNEQFFGPGTRLTVL.

The rearrangement joins TRBV4-1 to TRBJ1-1, with TRBD1 identical over 8 bases. The length of the CDR3 is 15 residues. J was trimmed by 11 bases and V by 2 bases; bases with no gene match: 13. Germline CDR1 reads MGHRA; CDR2 reads YSYEKL. This CDR3 reads CASSQPDRERSSAFF. DNA of the CDR3: TGCGCCAGCAGCCAACCGGACAGGGAGAGGTCGAGCGCTTTCTTT.

This clone was seen just once. The chain uses TRBV6-5 and TRBJ1-5; perhaps TRBD1 as D (6 bases). Trimming left V 6 bases short and J 7 bases short, with 16 bases between. This CDR3 has 14 amino acids. Germline-derived CDR1 and CDR2 are MNHEY and SVGAGI. CDR3 region: CASSPQGTRQPQHF. As DNA, the CDR3 is TGTGCCAGCAGCCCACAGGGTACCCGGCAGCCCCAGCATTTT.

The count of this clone is one. The chain has TRBV3-1 (or the pseudogene TRBV3-2) and TRBJ2-7, with TRBD1 identical over 9 bases. CDR3 length: 14 amino acids. V was pared by 2 bases and J by 6 bases, with 5 bases of the junction left unmatched. Germline-derived CDR1 and CDR2 are LGHDT and YNNKEL (reference sequence). CDR3 sequence (DNA): TGTGCCAGCAGCCAACGGGGACAGGGCTCCGAGCAGTACGTC. Protein sequence: CASSQRGQGSEQYV.